This T cell receptor beta chain originates from a study of T cells in Graves' hyperthyroidism and ophthalmopathy. Study results and limitations: Most expanded thyroid clonotypes above 0.001 also appeared in blood.

This clonotype was seen ten or more times. What it binds is not known. The J segment lost 1 base and the V segment lost 4 bases, leaving 8 bases of the junction unmatched. The CDR3 has 16 amino acids. Germline CDR1 and CDR2: MNHEY and SVGAGI. From RNA transcripts, TCR beta CDR3 regions were amplified. HTBI primers were the set used in a first-round RT-PCR of the TCR CDR3. TCRdb redid the calling of the multiplex PCR reads with MiXCR, one entry per CDR3 protein. This sample has 450,000 to 550,000 distinct CDR3 sequences, with 24% found just once. The TCR comes from a woman in her twenties or thirties with Graves' ophthalmopathy. The chain combines TRBV6-5 with TRBJ2-5; the match to TRBD2 covers 8 bases. The sample was blood. The CDR3 loop reads CASSSPRLALQETQYF. In DNA form, the CDR3 reads TGTGCCAGCAGTTCCCCCCGACTAGCGCTCCAAGAGACCCAGTACTTC.